The 8 T cell receptor beta chains below all came from one sample that was sequenced in a study of tumor and adjacent non-tumor tissue in lung cancer (dated by TCRdb to 2017 to 2018). Receptor libraries were prepared by multiplex PCR. Instrument on record: Illumina HiSeq 2500. Following protocols modified from ARM-PCR, the researchers constructed TCRbeta libraries through three rounds of nested PCR with primers (Table S4). TCRdb trimmed public reads at Q25 via fastp, called clones via MiXCR and kept in-frame beta chains. Rows are combined by CDR3 protein, so each entry shows the most common genes and DNA. The sample has tens of thousands of distinct CDR3 sequences on record, over 75% of them singletons. Of the sample, more than 10% falls within the top ten clones. RNA was isolated from bulk unsorted tissue, and RNA quality was assessed with a NanoDrop ND-1000 and an Agilent 2100. The sequencing input was lung tumor tissue. All receptors derive from a woman aged 45-65 years with non-small cell lung cancer.

This clonotype was picked up one time. Being one base from a much bigger clone, this may be a read error. The chain links TRBV20-1 to TRBJ2-1, with TRBD2 identical over 12 bases. The CDR3 has 16 residues. The V gene's germline CDR1 is DFQATT and CDR2 SNEGSKA (reference sequence). CDR3 DNA: TGCAGTGCTAGTGCCAGACTAGCGGGAGCGGTCTATGAGGAGTTCTTC. Its protein product is CSASARLAGAVYEEFF.

The chain is built from TRBV6-5 and TRBJ2-7; perhaps TRBD1 as D (6 bases). Germline V lookup: CDR1 MNHEY, CDR2 SVGAGI. V was shortened by 6 bases and J by 6 bases, with 9 bases between the two germline ends. The CDR3 has 11 amino acids. CDR3 sequence: CASRRQVEQYF. Here the CDR3 DNA reads TGTGCCAGCAGGCGACAGGTCGAGCAGTACTTC.

In this sample, this clonotype is medium-sized. The rearrangement links TRBV4-1 to TRBJ2-7; TRBD2 might be the D (6 bases). V shed 2 bases and J shed 1 base, with 9 bases lying between them. CDR3 length: 14 amino acids. The V gene's germline CDR1 is MGHRA and CDR2 YSYEKL. CDR3 coding DNA: TGCGCCAGCAGCCAAAGACTAGGATCCTACGAGCAGTACTTC. It yields the protein CASSQRLGSYEQYF.

Concerning this clonotype itself: The conserved phenylalanine or tryptophan normally closing the CDR3 is absent here, so this likely arose from a read error. It is unclear where the CDR3 begins or ends on the DNA, so no DNA is shown, and the CDR3 is as TCRdb lists it. CDR3 sequence reads: CASNPNRETQYS. The V gene is TRBV5-4, the J gene TRBJ2-5. Counting both end residues, the CDR3 totals 12 amino acids. CDR1 is SGHNT, CDR2 YYREEE, per germline (reference sequence).

The chain is built from TRBV6-1 and TRBJ2-7; possibly TRBD2 for D (6 bases). The CDR3 has 15 residues. Germline CDR1 is MNHNS and CDR2 is SASEGT. CDR3 sequence reads: CTSSEGRAGSYEQYV. The CDR3 DNA reads as TGTACCAGCAGTGAGGGACGAGCGGGCTCCTACGAGCAGTACGTC.

This clonotype was seen only once. The rearrangement uses TRBV11-2 and TRBJ2-7; D uncertain. CDR1 is SGHAT, CDR2 FQNNGV, per germline. CDR3 length equals 11 residues. The CDR3 region is CACSLELGQYF. CDR3 DNA sequence: TGTGCTTGCAGCTTAGAACTCGGGCAGTACTTC.

The chain has TRBV14 and TRBJ2-7; D may correspond to TRBD1 or TRBD2 (5 bases each). The CDR3 consists of 13 residues. Trimming pared 1 base from V and 10 bases from J, leaving 14 bases between. Germline V CDR1 and CDR2: SGHDN, FVKESK. As DNA, the CDR3 is TGTGCCAGCAGCCAAGGGGGAACTGGGGACCAGTACTTC. Translation: CASSQGGTGDQYF.

The genes are TRBV11-2 and TRBJ1-2; D is perhaps TRBD1 (5 bases). Germline loops: CDR1 SGHAT, CDR2 FQNNGV. V was shortened by 10 bases and J by 5 bases, with 26 bases between the two germline ends. The CDR3 totals 16 residues. CDR3 sequence: CAISLETWGRGYGYTF. In DNA form, the CDR3 reads TGTGCCATCAGTTTAGAAACATGGGGCCGAGGATATGGCTACACCTTC.